This passage covers 3 T cell receptor beta chains from one sample sequenced in a study of low-dose radiotherapy and immunotherapy resistance in tumors. Time point here: after trial treatment. Treatment specified: LDRT plus nivolumab, ipilimumab, low-dose cyclophosphamide and aspirin (RACIN trial). Covering alpha and beta chains, TRAV- and TRBV-specific primers were used for the first-strand cDNA. Amplification of TCRs used a constant-region primer and V-primer adapter for roughly 21 PCR cycles. TCRdb re-derived calls from the reads in MiXCR, one entry per CDR3 protein. In the table there are 65,000 to 85,000 distinct CDR3 sequences, 17% of which are singletons. The sequencing used PBMCs, collected after low-dose radiotherapy plus immunotherapy. These receptors were obtained from a male donor with prostate cancer.

This clonotype was picked up many times. This chain connects TRBV28 to TRBJ2-1, with 8 bases lining up with TRBD2. V trimming: 4 bases; J trimming: 7 bases; junction bases outside the gene matches: 15. The CDR3 extends over 17 amino acids. Looked up from germline, CDR1 is MDHEN and CDR2 is SYDVKM. The CDR3, as DNA: TGTGCCAGCAGTTCCTACAAAGCGGGAGCCTGGAGTAATGAGCAGTTCTTC. This translates into CASSSYKAGAWSNEQFF.

At least ten counts were recorded for this clonotype. The chain combines TRBV6-6 with TRBJ1-6; no reliable D call. V dropped 7 bases and J dropped 1 base, with 14 bases sitting between them. This CDR3 comprises 16 residues. Germline CDR1 reads MNHNY; CDR2 reads SVGAGI (reference sequence). In DNA form, the CDR3 reads TGTGCCAGCACCCCGATTCCAGGTTCCTATAATTCACCCCTCCACTTT. It yields the protein CASTPIPGSYNSPLHF.

This clonotype has a count of ten or more. The genes are TRBV24-1 and TRBJ2-1, with 9 bases identical to TRBD2. The CDR3 is 14 amino acids. CDR1 and CDR2 (germline): KGHDR, SFDVKD. The ends lost 5 bases at V and 6 bases at J; junction bases unmatched: 4. Written as DNA, the CDR3 is TGTGCCACCAGTGCTAGCGGGACGCTCAATGAGCAGTTCTTC. Translated: CATSASGTLNEQFF.